This T cell receptor beta chain is from a study of post-analysis software for immune sequencing data. Looking at the study overall: Several disease courses (relapsing-remitting, secondary progressive and progressive-relapsing) of multiple sclerosis were included.

cDNA libraries of TCR beta carried unique molecular identifiers. TCRdb reanalysed the PCR reads using MiXCR and keeps one entry per CDR3 protein. The sample holds approximately 690,000 distinct CDR3 sequences, 55% to 60% seen once. The clonotype comes from a girl aged 2 to 10 with multiple sclerosis. Input material: blood.

CDR3 DNA: TGTGCCAGCGTGCAGGGGGTCACCGGGGAGCTGTTTTTT. This codes for CASVQGVTGELFF. The V and J genes are TRBV7-9 and TRBJ2-2; 7 nucleotides match TRBD1. Unmatched junction bases numbered 4, after V lost 8 bases and J lost 4 bases. Germline loops: CDR1 SEHNR, CDR2 FQNEAQ (reference sequence). There are 13 residues in the CDR3.